This T cell receptor (beta chain) was captured in a study of control samples from healthy donors and cancer patients. Germline V gives CDR1 GTSNPN, CDR2 SVGIG (reference sequence). The CDR3 is 14 amino acids. Germline trimming cut 1 base from V and 2 bases from J; bases unmatched to any gene: 2. Using immunoSEQ multiplex PCR, the repertoire was profiled, and TCRdb retains in-frame clones only, with some absent. The sample lists roughly 120,000 clones; roughly 92% were seen once. The TCR sequence derives from a woman younger than 30 in good health. Sequencing was done on a sample of blood. The V gene is TRBV30, the J gene TRBJ2-7; 10 bases line up with TRBD2. Written as DNA, the CDR3 is TGTGCCTGGAGTGCGGGACTAGCGACCTACGAGCAGTACTTC. It codes for CAWSAGLATYEQYF.